These 16 T cell receptor beta chains originate from one sample sequenced in a study of regulatory T cells in long-lasting Graves disease (dated by TCRdb to the early 2020s). The library was prepared using multiplex PCR. Sequencer: Illumina HiSeq 4000. CDR3 regions were amplified by Arm-PCR with iRepertoire HTBI primers to construct TCR beta libraries. In-frame beta chains were kept once TCRdb had trimmed the public reads at Q25 with fastp and called clones with MiXCR. Each entry merges the rows of one CDR3 protein and shows their most common DNA and genes. In all, the sample holds 350,000 to 450,000 distinct CDR3 sequences, and approximately 15% of those were seen once. Together, the top ten hold over 15% of the sample. This specimen's time point label, interpreted: newly diagnosed GD, antithyroid drugs for less than 3 months. RNA was extracted from PBMCs in TRIzol for both TCR sequencing and RNA sequencing.

These sequences were also reported in another study, on T cells in Graves' hyperthyroidism and ophthalmopathy.

The sequencing here drew on peripheral blood mononuclear cells (PBMCs), taken at new diagnosis, from a patient treated with antithyroid drugs. The receptors come from a woman in her 30s with Graves disease. Donor details come from another sample of the same person, matched by shared clones.

This clonotype was detected ten times or more. The chain has TRBV7-2 and TRBJ2-5, with D possibly matching TRBD1 (5 bases). This CDR3 region has 13 residues. V was cut by 1 base and J by 10 bases, with 13 bases left in between. Germline V CDR1 and CDR2: SGHTA, FQGNSA. As DNA, the CDR3 is TGTGCCAGCAGCTTAGGGGGCGCCACGGGCCAGTACTTC. Translating it yields CASSLGGATGQYF.

A note on this clonotype: A much larger clone is a single base away; this may be a read error. This sequence joins TRBV28 and TRBJ2-5; 8 nucleotides agree with TRBD2. CDR3 size: 13 residues. Germline assignment: CDR1 MDHEN and CDR2 SYDVKM. The V gene end was trimmed by 6 bases and the J gene end by 5 bases; junction bases not matched to a gene: 5. CDR3 nucleotides: TGTGCCAGCAGCCTACGACTAGCGGAGACCCAGTACTTC. Translating it yields CASSLRLAETQYF.

Turning to this clonotype: A much bigger clone sits one base away, suggesting this may be a read error. V usage is TRBV3-1 and J usage is TRBJ2-1; tentatively, D is TRBD1 or TRBD2 (5 bases each). Trimming cost V 1 base and J 7 bases, with 20 bases left between them. Germline V CDR1 and CDR2: LGHDT, YNNKEL (reference sequence). The CDR3 is 17 residues long. The CDR3 here is CASSQGRDGRDGNEQFF. As DNA, the CDR3 is TGTGCCAGCAGCCAAGGCCGGGATGGCAGGGACGGGAATGAGCAGTTCTTC.

This chain uses TRBV5-4 with TRBJ1-6; no reliable D call. CDR3 size: 14 residues. The V end lost 0 bases, the J end lost 5 bases, and 6 bases lay between the germline ends. CDR1 SGHNT and CDR2 YYREEE come from the germline V gene (reference sequence). In nucleotides, the CDR3 is TGTGCCAGCAGCTTGGAACCAGATAATTCACCCCTCCACTTT. Translation: CASSLEPDNSPLHF.

Only a few counts were recorded for this clonotype. This chain connects TRBV7-9 to TRBJ2-1; D might be TRBD2 (6 bases). The CDR3 is 13 residues long. Trimming stripped 5 bases from V and 7 bases from J, with 12 bases between. CDR1 and CDR2 (germline): SEHNR, FQNEAQ (reference sequence). DNA of the CDR3: TGTGCCAGCAGCCCCCTAGGGACTAATGAGCAGTTCTTC. This translates into CASSPLGTNEQFF.

The chain is built from TRBV12-3 or TRBV12-4 and TRBJ2-5, with 14 positions matching TRBD2. V dropped 7 bases and J dropped 4; count of bases not matched to a gene: 8. This CDR3 has 16 residues. CDR3 in amino acids: CASIPTSGRAIETQYF. CDR3 nucleotides: TGTGCCAGCATCCCGACTAGCGGGAGGGCCATAGAGACCCAGTACTTC.

This clonotype was picked up many times. V usage is TRBV3-1 and J usage is TRBJ2-7, with TRBD2 matching over 7 bases. Trimming cost V 6 bases and J 0 bases; bases outside gene matches: 11. The germline V gene has CDR1 LGHDT and CDR2 YNNKEL (reference sequence). This CDR3 spans 16 amino acids. The CDR3 region is CASRSTAGPVSYEQYF. In DNA form, the CDR3 reads TGTGCCAGCAGGTCCACAGCGGGGCCGGTCTCCTACGAGCAGTACTTC.

This chain joins TRBV3-1 and TRBJ2-2; 7 nucleotides line up with TRBD2. The CDR3 length is 19 residues. Germline CDR1 is LGHDT and CDR2 is YNNKEL (reference sequence). Germline trimming cut 2 bases from V and 1 base from J; bases unmatched to any gene: 13. The CDR3 bases are TGTGCCAGCAGCCAACGTACCCCTGGGGGGGGGATGAACACCGGGGAGCTGTTTTTT. It translates to CASSQRTPGGGMNTGELFF.

This clonotype was counted ten times or more. The rearrangement uses TRBV10-1 and TRBJ2-1; 9 bases agree with TRBD2. Trimming removed 0 bases from V and 7 bases from J; junction bases left unmatched: 10. CDR3 size: 17 residues. Germline V gene sequence: CDR1 WNHNN, CDR2 SYGVQD (reference sequence). The CDR3 DNA is TGCGCCAGCAGTGAGTCGCGGGGTAGCGGGAGTAATAATGAGCAGTTCTTC. Protein product: CASSESRGSGSNNEQFF.

This clonotype was recorded many times. The rearrangement uses TRBV28 and TRBJ1-1; a weak D match, TRBD1 (5 bases). Trimming took 4 bases from V and 3 from J, leaving 15 bases between them. Germline CDR1 and CDR2: MDHEN and SYDVKM. The CDR3 consists of 15 residues. CDR3 nucleotide sequence: TGTGCCAGCAGTTCCCCGGGGGGAGGTGACACTGAAGCTTTCTTT. Translating gives CASSSPGGGDTEAFF.

The genes are TRBV19 and TRBJ2-1; TRBD2 agrees at 8 bases. With V trimmed by 4 bases and J by 6 bases, 2 bases remained unmatched. Germline CDR1 is LNHDA and CDR2 is SQIVND (reference sequence). The CDR3 is 13 amino acids. The CDR3: CASSKTSVNEQFF. The CDR3 nucleotides are TGTGCCAGTAGTAAGACTAGCGTCAATGAGCAGTTCTTC.

J is TRBJ2-7 and V is TRBV20-1; TRBD2 matches 10 bases. V lost 3 bases to trimming and J lost 6 bases; unmatched junction nucleotides: 8. The CDR3 totals 14 residues. In germline, CDR1 is DFQATT, CDR2 SNEGSKA (reference sequence). CDR3 residues: CSARIESGRVEQYF. The CDR3 DNA is TGCAGTGCTAGGATCGAGAGCGGGAGGGTCGAGCAGTACTTC.

This clonotype was observed many times. The chain combines TRBV28 with TRBJ1-2; no reliable D call. Germline CDR1 reads MDHEN; CDR2 reads SYDVKM. The CDR3 extends over 13 amino acids. Between the trimmed V and J ends, which lost 3 bases and 4 bases, there was a span of 9 bases. CDR3 protein: CASSFGLGYGYTF. For the CDR3, the DNA is TGTGCCAGCAGTTTCGGCCTGGGCTATGGCTACACCTTC.

This clonotype occurred many times. The CDR3 DNA reads as TGTGCCAGCAGTATCGACAGGTACAATGAGCAGTTCTTC. This codes for CASSIDRYNEQFF. The V call is TRBV27, the J call TRBJ2-1, with a possible D match to TRBD1 (6 bases). The V gene's germline CDR1 is MNHEY and CDR2 SMNVEV (reference sequence). CDR3 length: 13 residues. V was cut by 5 bases and J by 4 bases, with 9 bases left in between.

This clonotype was counted many times. The J gene is TRBJ1-1, the V gene TRBV27; unclear D gene. CDR3 size: 15 residues. Trimming shortened V by 7 bases and J by 3 bases, and 18 bases separated the two germline ends. Germline V gene sequence: CDR1 MNHEY, CDR2 SMNVEV (reference sequence). CDR3 loop: CASMGSPTWDTEAFF. Here the CDR3 DNA reads TGTGCCAGCATGGGCAGCCCAACTTGGGACACTGAAGCTTTCTTT.

In this sample, this clonotype turned up many times. V usage is TRBV5-1 and J usage is TRBJ1-1; D uncertain. V was trimmed by 4 bases and J by 3 bases, leaving 16 bases between them. The germline CDR1 and CDR2 sequences are SGHRS and YFSETQ. The CDR3 totals 15 residues. In DNA, the CDR3 is TGCGCCAGCAGCCTCGGTGGGGTTGTCGACACTGAAGCTTTCTTT. Amino acids: CASSLGGVVDTEAFF.